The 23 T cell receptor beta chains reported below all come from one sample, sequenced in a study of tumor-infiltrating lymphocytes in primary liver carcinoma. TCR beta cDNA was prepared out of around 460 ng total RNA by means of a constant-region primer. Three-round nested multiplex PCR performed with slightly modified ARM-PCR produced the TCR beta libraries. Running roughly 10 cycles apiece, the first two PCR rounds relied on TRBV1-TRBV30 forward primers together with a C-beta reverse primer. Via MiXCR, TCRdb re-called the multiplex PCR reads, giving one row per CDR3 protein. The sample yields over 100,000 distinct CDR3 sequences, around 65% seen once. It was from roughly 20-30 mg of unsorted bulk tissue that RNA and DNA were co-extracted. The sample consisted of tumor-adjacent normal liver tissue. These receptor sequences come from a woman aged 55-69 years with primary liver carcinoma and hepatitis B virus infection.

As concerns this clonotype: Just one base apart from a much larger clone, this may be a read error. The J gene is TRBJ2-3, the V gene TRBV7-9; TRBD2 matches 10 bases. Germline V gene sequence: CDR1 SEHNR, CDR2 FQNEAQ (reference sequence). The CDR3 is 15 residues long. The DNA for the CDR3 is TGTGTCAGCAGCCAGGGACTAGCGCCCACAGATACGCAGTATTTT. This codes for CVSSQGLAPTDTQYF.

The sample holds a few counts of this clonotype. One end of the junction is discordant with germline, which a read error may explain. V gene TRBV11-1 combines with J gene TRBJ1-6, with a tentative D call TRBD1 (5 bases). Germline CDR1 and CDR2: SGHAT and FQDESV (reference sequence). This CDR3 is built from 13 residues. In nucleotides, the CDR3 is TGTGCCAGCAGCAGACTTGGGGGTTCATCCCTCCACTTT. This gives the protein CASSRLGGSSLHF. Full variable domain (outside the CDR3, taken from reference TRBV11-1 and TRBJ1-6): EAEVAQSPRYKITEKSQAVAFWCDPISGHATLYWYRQILGQGPELLVQFQDESVVDDSQLPKDRFSAERLKGVDSTLKIQPAELGDSAMYLCASSRLGGSSLHFGNGTRLTVT.

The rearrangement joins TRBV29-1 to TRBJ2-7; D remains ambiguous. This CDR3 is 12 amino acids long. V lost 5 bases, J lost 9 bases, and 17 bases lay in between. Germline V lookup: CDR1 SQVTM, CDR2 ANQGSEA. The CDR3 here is CSVKSPSGRQYF. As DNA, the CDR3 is TGCAGCGTTAAGAGCCCTTCTGGGCGGCAGTACTTC.

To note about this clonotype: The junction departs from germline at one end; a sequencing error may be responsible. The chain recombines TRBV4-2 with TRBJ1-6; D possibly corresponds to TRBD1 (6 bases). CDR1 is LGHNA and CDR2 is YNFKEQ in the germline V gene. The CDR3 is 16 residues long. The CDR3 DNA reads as TGTGCCAGCAGCCAAGACACGGGACACGGGAATTCACCCCTCCGCTTT. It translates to CASSQDTGHGNSPLRF.

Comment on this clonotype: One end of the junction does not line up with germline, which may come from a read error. DNA for the CDR3: TGTGCCAGCAACCCTCCGCATGGACTGACCGGGGAGCCGTTTTTT. Its protein product is CASNPPHGLTGEPFF. J is TRBJ2-2 and V is TRBV11-2; a possible D gene is TRBD2 (5 bases). In germline, CDR1 is SGHAT, CDR2 FQNNGV. This CDR3 contains 15 residues. Full variable domain (remainder filled in from reference TRBV11-2 and TRBJ2-2): EAGVAQSPRYKIIEKRQSVAFWCNPISGHATLYWYQQILGQGPKLLIQFQNNGVVDDSQLPKDRFSAERLKGVDSTLKIQPAKLEDSAVYLCASNPPHGLTGEPFFGEGSRLTVL.

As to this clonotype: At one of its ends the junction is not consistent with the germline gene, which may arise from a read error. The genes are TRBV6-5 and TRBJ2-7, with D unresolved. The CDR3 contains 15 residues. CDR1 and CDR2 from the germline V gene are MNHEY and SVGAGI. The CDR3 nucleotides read TGTGCCAGCACTTACTCTCGTGGTCAAACCTACGAGCAGTACTTC. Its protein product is CASTYSRGQTYEQYF.

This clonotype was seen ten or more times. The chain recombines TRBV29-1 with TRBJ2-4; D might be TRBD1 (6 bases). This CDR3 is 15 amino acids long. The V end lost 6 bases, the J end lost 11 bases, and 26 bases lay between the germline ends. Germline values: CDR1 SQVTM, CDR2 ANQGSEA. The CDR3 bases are TGCAGCGTGACCTTGGGGGCTTTTGGTAAGGGCGTTCAGTACTTC. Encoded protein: CSVTLGAFGKGVQYF.

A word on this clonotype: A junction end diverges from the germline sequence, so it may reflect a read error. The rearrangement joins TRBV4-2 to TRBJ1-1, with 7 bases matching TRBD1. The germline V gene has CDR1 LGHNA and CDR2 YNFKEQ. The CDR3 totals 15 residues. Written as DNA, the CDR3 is TGTGACAGCAGCAAACCAAGACAGGGACACACTGAAGCTTTCTTT. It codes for CDSSKPRQGHTEAFF.

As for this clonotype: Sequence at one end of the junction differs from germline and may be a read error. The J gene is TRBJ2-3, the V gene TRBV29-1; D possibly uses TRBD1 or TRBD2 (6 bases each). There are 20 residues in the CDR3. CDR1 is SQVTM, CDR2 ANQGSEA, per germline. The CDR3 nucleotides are TGCAGCGTTGAGGGGGGCGACCCGAGCCATAGTCATGATAGCACAGGTACGCAGTATTTT. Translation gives CSVEGGDPSHSHDSTGTQYF.

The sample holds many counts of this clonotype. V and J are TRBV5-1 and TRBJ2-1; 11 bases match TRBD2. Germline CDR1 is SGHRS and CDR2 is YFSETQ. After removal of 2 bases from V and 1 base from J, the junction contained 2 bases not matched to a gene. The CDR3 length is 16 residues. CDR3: CASSFIAGGSYNEQFF. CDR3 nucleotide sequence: TGCGCCAGCAGCTTCATAGCGGGAGGGTCCTACAATGAGCAGTTCTTC.

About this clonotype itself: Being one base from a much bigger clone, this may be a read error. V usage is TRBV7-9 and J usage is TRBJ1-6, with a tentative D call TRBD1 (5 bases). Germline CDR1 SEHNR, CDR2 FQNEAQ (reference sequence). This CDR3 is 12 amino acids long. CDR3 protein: CSSSLSGAGLRF. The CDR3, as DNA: TGTTCCAGCAGCTTAAGCGGGGCCGGTCTAAGGTTT.

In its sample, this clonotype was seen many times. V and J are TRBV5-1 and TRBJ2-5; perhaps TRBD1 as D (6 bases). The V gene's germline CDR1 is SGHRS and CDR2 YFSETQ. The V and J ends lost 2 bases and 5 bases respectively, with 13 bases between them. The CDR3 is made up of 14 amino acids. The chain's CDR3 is CASSLQGTGETQYF. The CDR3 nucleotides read TGCGCCAGCAGCTTACAGGGAACTGGGGAGACCCAGTACTTC.

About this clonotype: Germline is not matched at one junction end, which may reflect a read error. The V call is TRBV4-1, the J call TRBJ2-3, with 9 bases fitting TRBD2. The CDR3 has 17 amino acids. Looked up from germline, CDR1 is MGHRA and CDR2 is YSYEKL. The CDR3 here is CAISQALGTSKADTQYF. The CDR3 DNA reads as TGCGCCATCAGCCAAGCCCTCGGGACTAGCAAGGCAGATACGCAGTATTTT.

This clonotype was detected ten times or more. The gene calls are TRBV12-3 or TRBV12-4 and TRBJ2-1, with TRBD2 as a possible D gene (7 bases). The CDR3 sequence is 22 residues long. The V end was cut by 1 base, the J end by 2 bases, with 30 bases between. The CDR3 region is CASSLDMGGADTPLVTYNEQFF. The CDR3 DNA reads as TGTGCCAGCAGTTTAGATATGGGGGGGGCAGATACCCCCTTAGTCACCTACAATGAGCAGTTCTTC.

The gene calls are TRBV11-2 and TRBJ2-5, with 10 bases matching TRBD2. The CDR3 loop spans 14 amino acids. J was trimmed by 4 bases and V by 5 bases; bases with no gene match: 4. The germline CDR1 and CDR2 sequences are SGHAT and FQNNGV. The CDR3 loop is CASSRASGRETQYF. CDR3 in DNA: TGTGCCAGCAGCCGGGCTAGCGGGAGAGAGACCCAGTACTTC.

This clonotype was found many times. CDR3 in DNA: TGCAGCGTTGGACAGACCAATCAGCCCCAGCATTTT. The encoded protein is CSVGQTNQPQHF. The V call is TRBV29-1, the J call TRBJ1-5, with a tentative D call TRBD1 (5 bases). The germline CDR1 and CDR2 sequences are SQVTM and ANQGSEA. This CDR3 comprises 12 residues. Trimming shortened V by 4 bases and J by 3 bases, and 7 bases separated the two germline ends.

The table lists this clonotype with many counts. CDR3: CASSPIYEQYF. In DNA, the CDR3 is TGTGCCAGCAGCCCAATCTACGAGCAGTACTTC. The chain uses TRBV7-9 and TRBJ2-7; D unclear. V lost 5 bases to trimming and J lost 3 bases, with 5 bases between them. This CDR3 is 11 amino acids long. CDR1 and CDR2 (germline): SEHNR, FQNEAQ (reference sequence).

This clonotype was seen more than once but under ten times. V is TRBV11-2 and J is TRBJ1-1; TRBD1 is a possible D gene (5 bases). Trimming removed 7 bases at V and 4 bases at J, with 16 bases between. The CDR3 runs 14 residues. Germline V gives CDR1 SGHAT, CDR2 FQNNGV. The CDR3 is CASNWGRMSTEAFF. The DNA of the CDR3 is TGTGCCAGCAACTGGGGACGGATGAGCACTGAAGCTTTCTTT.

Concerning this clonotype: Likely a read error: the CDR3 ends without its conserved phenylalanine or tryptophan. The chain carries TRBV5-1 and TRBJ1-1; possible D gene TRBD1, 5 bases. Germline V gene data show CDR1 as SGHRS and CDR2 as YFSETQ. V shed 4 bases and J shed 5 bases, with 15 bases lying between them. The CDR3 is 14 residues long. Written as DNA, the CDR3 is TGCGCCAGCAGCCCTCAGGGTGTATGGACTGAAGCTTTCCTT. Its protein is CASSPQGVWTEAFL.

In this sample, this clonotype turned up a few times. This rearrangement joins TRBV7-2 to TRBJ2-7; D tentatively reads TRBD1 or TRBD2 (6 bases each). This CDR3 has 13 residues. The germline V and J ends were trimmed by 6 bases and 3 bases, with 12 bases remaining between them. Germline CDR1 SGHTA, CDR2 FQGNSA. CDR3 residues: CASRQGLYYEQYF. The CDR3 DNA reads TGTGCCAGCAGACAGGGACTCTACTACGAGCAGTACTTC.

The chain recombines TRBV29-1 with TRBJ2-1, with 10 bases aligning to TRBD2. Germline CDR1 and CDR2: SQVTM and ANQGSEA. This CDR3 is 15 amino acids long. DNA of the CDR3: TGCAGATCCCGACTAGCGGGTCCTTCCTACAATGAGCAGTTCTTC. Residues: CRSRLAGPSYNEQFF.

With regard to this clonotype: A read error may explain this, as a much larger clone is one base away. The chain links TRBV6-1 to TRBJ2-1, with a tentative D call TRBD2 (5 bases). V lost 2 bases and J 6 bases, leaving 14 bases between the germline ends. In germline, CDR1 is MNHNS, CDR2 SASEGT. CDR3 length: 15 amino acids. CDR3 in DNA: TGTGCCAGCAGTGAATTAGGGATGGAGGTCAATGAGCAGTTCTTC. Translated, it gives CASSELGMEVNEQFF.

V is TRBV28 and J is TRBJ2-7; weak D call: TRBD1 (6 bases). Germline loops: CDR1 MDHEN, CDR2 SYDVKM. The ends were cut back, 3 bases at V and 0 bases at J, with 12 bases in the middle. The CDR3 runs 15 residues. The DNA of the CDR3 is TGTGCCAGCAGTTTTTGGACAGATGACTCCTACGAGCAGTACTTC. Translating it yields CASSFWTDDSYEQYF. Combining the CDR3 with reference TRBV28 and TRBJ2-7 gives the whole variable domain DVKVTQSSRYLVKRTGEKVFLECVQDMDHENMFWYRQDPGLGLRLIYFSYDVKMKEKGDIPEGYSVSREKKERFSLILESASTNQTSMYLCASSFWTDDSYEQYFGPGTRLTVT.